This T cell receptor (beta chain) was documented in a study of shared clonotypes between healthy human individuals. Study observations and caveats: Specimens sampled were limited to blood, with tissue repertoires likely differing. It was the few donors that limited the genetic and exposure-history diversity represented. Generation probabilities were higher for clonotypes shared across all four sorted-subset donors than for unshared ones.

Method: immunoSEQ multiplex PCR; TCRdb's copy keeps in-frame clones and lacks some. This table holds millions of clones, about 93% found once. CDR3 length: 15 residues. Trimming shortened V by 4 bases and J by 7 bases, and 17 bases separated the two germline ends. The germline V gene has CDR1 MNHEY and CDR2 SMNVEV (reference sequence). On this clone itself: Its antigen remains unknown.

CD45RO-negative, CCR7-positively selected cells formed the naive CD8 fraction, excluding terminally differentiated effector memory CD45RA+ cells. Caucasian adults living in Nashville, Tennessee, provided all samples. Sequencing was carried out using naive CD8+ T cells from PBMCs. The rearrangement uses TRBV27 and TRBJ2-1; D not certain. This sequence was found in a man aged 18 to 30 in good health. Some clones in this sample may be carry-over from other donors' samples. CDR3 DNA sequence: TGTGCCAGCAGTTCCCCCCCGGCGATGACTAATGAGCAGTTCTTC. Amino acid sequence: CASSSPPAMTNEQFF.